This TCR beta chain was found in a study of cytomegalovirus exposure and HLA in healthy donors. As concerns this clone: Antigen specificity is unknown.

The J segment lost 4 bases and the V segment lost 6 bases, leaving 2 bases of the junction unmatched. The CDR3 spans 15 residues. The germline CDR1 and CDR2 sequences are PRHDT and FYEKMQ (reference sequence). General study findings and limits: Analysis performed later showed TCR beta chains linked to HLA being more clonally expanded than equally common others. A list of around 160 TCR beta chains associated with cytomegalovirus was given. There were some public TCRs occurring in many donors, but most TCR sequences were rare.

The PCR contained 60 Vbeta and 13 Jbeta primers. Produced via immunoSEQ multiplex PCR; TCRdb's table is partial and in-frame only. The repertoire includes under 150,000 clones, about two thirds of them detected once, and about 3% sits in the top ten. The chain is built from TRBV13 and TRBJ2-3; 15 bases line up with TRBD2. The specimen sequenced was PBMCs. The clonotype was recovered from a human donor in good health. In DNA form, the CDR3 reads TGTGCCAGCAGGCGGACTAGCGGGAGGGCAGATACGCAGTATTTT. This encodes CASRRTSGRADTQYF.